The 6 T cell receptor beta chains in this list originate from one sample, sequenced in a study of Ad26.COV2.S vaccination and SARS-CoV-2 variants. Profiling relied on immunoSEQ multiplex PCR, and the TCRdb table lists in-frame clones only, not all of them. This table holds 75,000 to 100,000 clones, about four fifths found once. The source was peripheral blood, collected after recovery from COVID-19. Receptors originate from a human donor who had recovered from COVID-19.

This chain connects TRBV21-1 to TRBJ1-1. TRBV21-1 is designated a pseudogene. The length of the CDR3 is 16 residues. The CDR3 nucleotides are TGTGCCAGCAGCAATATTACAGAGGAAATGAACACTGAAGCTTTCTTT. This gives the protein CASSNITEEMNTEAFF.

The CDR3 here is CASSFLAGVGFKYF. The CDR3 nucleotides are TGTGCCAGCAGCTTTCTAGCGGGAGTCGGTTTTAAGTACTTC. V and J are TRBV11-2 and TRBJ2-7; 10 bases agree with TRBD2. The CDR3 contains 14 residues. CDR1 SGHAT and CDR2 FQNNGV come from the germline V gene. With V trimmed by 3 bases and J by 11 bases, 10 bases remained unmatched.

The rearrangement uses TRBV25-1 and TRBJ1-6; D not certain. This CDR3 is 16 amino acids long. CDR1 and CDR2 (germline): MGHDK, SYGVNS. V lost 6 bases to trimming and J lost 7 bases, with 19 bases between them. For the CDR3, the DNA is TGTGCCAGCAGGAAGCGCGCGGGCAATAGGAATTCACCCCTCCACTTT. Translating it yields CASRKRAGNRNSPLHF. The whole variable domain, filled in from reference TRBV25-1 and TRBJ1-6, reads EADIYQTPRYLVIGTGKKITLECSQTMGHDKMYWYQQDPGMELHLIHYSYGVNSTEKGDLSSESTVSRIRTEHFPLTLESARPSHTSQYLCASRKRAGNRNSPLHFGNGTRLTVT.

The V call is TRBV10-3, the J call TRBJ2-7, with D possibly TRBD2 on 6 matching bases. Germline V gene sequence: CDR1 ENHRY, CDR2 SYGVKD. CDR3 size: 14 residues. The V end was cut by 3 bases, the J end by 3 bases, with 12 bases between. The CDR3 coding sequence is TGTGCCATCAGTGAACTCGGGAGTCACTACGAGCAGTACTTC. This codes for CAISELGSHYEQYF.

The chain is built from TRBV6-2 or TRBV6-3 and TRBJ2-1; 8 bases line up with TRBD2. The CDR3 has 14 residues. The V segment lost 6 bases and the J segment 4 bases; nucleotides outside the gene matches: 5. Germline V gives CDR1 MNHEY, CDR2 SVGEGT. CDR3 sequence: CASSLTSVYNEQFF. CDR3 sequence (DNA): TGTGCCAGCAGCTTGACTAGCGTATACAATGAGCAGTTCTTC.

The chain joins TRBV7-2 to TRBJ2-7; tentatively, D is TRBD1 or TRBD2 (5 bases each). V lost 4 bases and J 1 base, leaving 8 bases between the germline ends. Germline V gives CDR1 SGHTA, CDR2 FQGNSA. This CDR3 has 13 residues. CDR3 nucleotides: TGTGCCAGCAGCTGGGGCGGGTCCTACGAGCAGTACTTC. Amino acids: CASSWGGSYEQYF.